These 16 T cell receptor beta chains share one sample of origin, sequenced in a study of blood T cell repertoires in COVID-19 (TCRdb year 2020). To prepare the library, the immunoSEQ multiplex PCR assay was applied. Sourced from immuneACCESS, this table was stored by TCRdb with only in-frame sequences that have V and J called. A share of the clones is absent; for the studies checked, an unresolved V gene accounts for under half, and the remainder has no known explanation. This sample holds 55,000 to 70,000 clones; about 91% were observed only once. Approximately 2.5% of the sample belongs to the ten largest clones. Sequences were obtained from peripheral blood. The origin of the receptors is a man in his 60s with acute or convalescent COVID-19.

The chain links TRBV5-6 to TRBJ1-2; D call uncertain. This CDR3 spans 19 amino acids. The germline V gene has CDR1 SGHDT and CDR2 YYEEEE. Trimming removed 0 bases from V and 3 bases from J, with 24 bases in between. Here the CDR3 DNA reads TGTGCCAGCAGCTTGGAGAGTCGGTTCCGGGGAAAAGCGGACTATGGCTACACCTTC. Translation: CASSLESRFRGKADYGYTF.

The chain joins TRBV3-1 (or the pseudogene TRBV3-2) to TRBJ2-2; 8 bases fit TRBD1. V lost 2 bases and J lost 5; bases outside the gene matches: 4. Per germline, CDR1 LGHDT and CDR2 YNNKEL (reference sequence). The CDR3 spans 15 residues. The CDR3 DNA sequence: TGTGCCAGCAGCCAAAGGACAGGGATGACCGGGGAGCTGTTTTTT. Protein product: CASSQRTGMTGELFF.

The gene calls are TRBV28 and TRBJ2-3; no definite D call. V gave up 5 bases and J gave up 5 bases, with 11 bases separating them. The germline V gene encodes CDR1 MDHEN and CDR2 SYDVKM. The CDR3 contains 13 residues. The CDR3 is CASSLPSRDTQYF. The CDR3 DNA follows: TGTGCCAGCAGTCTACCTTCGAGAGATACGCAGTATTTT.

This clone was recorded only once. The chain couples TRBV6-2 or TRBV6-3 to TRBJ2-2; 12 bases are shared with TRBD2. Germline loops: CDR1 MNHEY, CDR2 SVGEGT. The CDR3 is 18 residues long. Germline trimming cut 7 bases from V and 3 bases from J; bases unmatched to any gene: 12. The CDR3 sequence: CASTPRTSGTPDTGELFF. The CDR3 DNA reads TGTGCCAGCACCCCCAGGACTAGCGGGACCCCCGACACCGGGGAGCTGTTTTTT.

The rearrangement uses TRBV30 and TRBJ2-1, with 8 bases fitting TRBD1. The CDR3 has 15 amino acids. J was trimmed by 4 bases and V by 0 bases; bases with no gene match: 5. The germline V gene encodes CDR1 GTSNPN and CDR2 SVGIG (reference sequence). The CDR3 DNA reads as TGTGCCTGGAGTGTAGAGGGACAGGAGTACAATGAGCAGTTCTTC. It encodes CAWSVEGQEYNEQFF.

The sample holds a few counts of this clone. This chain joins TRBV10-3 and TRBJ1-1; 8 bases align to TRBD1. Germline-derived CDR1 and CDR2 are ENHRY and SYGVKD. This CDR3 is 12 amino acids long. The V segment lost 4 bases and the J segment 8 bases; nucleotides outside the gene matches: 3. The CDR3 loop reads CAISGQGTEAFF. CDR3 nucleotide sequence: TGTGCCATCAGTGGACAGGGGACAGAAGCTTTCTTT.

The chain is built from TRBV6-4 and TRBJ2-3, with D possibly matching TRBD2 (5 bases). The CDR3 sequence is 14 residues long. Germline CDR1 MRHNA, CDR2 SNTAGT. The V gene lost 0 bases and the J gene lost 2 bases, with 6 bases spanning the gap. The CDR3 nucleotides read TGTGCCAGCAGTGACTCGCGGGTCACAGATACGCAGTATTTT. This translates into CASSDSRVTDTQYF.

V usage is TRBV4-3 and J usage is TRBJ1-1; 7 bases align to TRBD1. V lost 0 bases and J lost 8; bases outside the gene matches: 9. CDR1 LGHNA and CDR2 YSLEER come from the germline V gene. The CDR3 consists of 15 residues. CDR3 nucleotides: TGCGCCAGCAGCCAAGAGAGGGTCAGGGGGATAGAAGCTTTCTTT. It is translated as CASSQERVRGIEAFF.

This chain connects TRBV9 to TRBJ2-2, with 8 nucleotides matching TRBD1. The ends lost 4 bases at V and 5 bases at J; junction bases unmatched: 7. Germline V gives CDR1 SGDLS, CDR2 YYNGEE. The CDR3 runs to 15 residues. The CDR3, as DNA: TGTGCCAGCAGCCTCTCAGGGGGCAGGACCGGGGAGCTGTTTTTT. The encoded protein is CASSLSGGRTGELFF.

This clone was seen a few times. The chain employs TRBV24-1 and TRBJ1-2; D call uncertain. Trimming took off 2 bases at V and 5 bases at J, with 8 bases between the two ends. The CDR3 contains 13 residues. Germline V gives CDR1 KGHDR, CDR2 SFDVKD. DNA for the CDR3: TGTGCCACCAGTGATTCGGCAGGTTATGGCTACACCTTC. Residues: CATSDSAGYGYTF.

CDR3 sequence: CASQDGAGGHGGELFF. In DNA, the CDR3 is TGTGCCAGCCAAGACGGGGCGGGAGGGCACGGCGGGGAGCTGTTTTTT. The chain combines TRBV19 with TRBJ2-2, with TRBD2 identical over 9 bases. Germline assignment: CDR1 LNHDA and CDR2 SQIVND (reference sequence). V was pared by 9 bases and J by 7 bases, with 15 bases of the junction left unmatched. The CDR3 is made up of 16 amino acids. The full variable domain, completed using reference TRBV19 and TRBJ2-2, is DGGITQSPKYLFRKEGQNVTLSCEQNLNHDAMYWYRQDPGQGLRLIYYSQIVNDFQKGDIAEGYSVSREKKESFPLTVTSAQKNPTAFYLCASQDGAGGHGGELFFGEGSRLTVL.

V and J are TRBV11-1 and TRBJ2-1; TRBD1 might be the D (5 bases). Per the germline V gene, CDR1 is SGHAT and CDR2 is FQDESV (reference sequence). The CDR3 is 14 amino acids. V was clipped by 3 bases and J by 4 bases, with 10 bases between them. CDR3 sequence (DNA): TGTGCCAGCAGCTTGGACATCGGTTACAATGAGCAGTTCTTC. This translates into CASSLDIGYNEQFF.

CDR3 sequence (DNA): TGTGCCAGCAAGTCCCCCCAGGTGGGTGAGCAGTACTTC. This translates into CASKSPQVGEQYF. The rearrangement uses TRBV2 and TRBJ2-7; D is unresolved. The CDR3 covers 13 residues. V was cut by 7 bases and J by 7 bases, with 17 bases left in between. The germline V gene has CDR1 SNHLY and CDR2 FYNNEI.

The J gene is TRBJ2-7, the V gene TRBV24-1, with D possibly being TRBD2 (5 bases). V lost 4 bases and J lost 6, with 9 bases in between. Looked up from germline, CDR1 is KGHDR and CDR2 is SFDVKD. CDR3 length: 12 amino acids. The CDR3 reads CATSEGRGEQYF. The CDR3 DNA reads as TGTGCCACCAGTGAGGGGAGAGGCGAGCAGTACTTC.

This chain uses TRBV9 with TRBJ1-2, with 7 bases that match TRBD1. Looked up from germline, CDR1 is SGDLS and CDR2 is YYNGEE. V was clipped by 3 bases and J by 0 bases; unmatched bases: 5. This CDR3 spans 15 amino acids. The chain's CDR3 is CASSARQGTNYGYTF. The CDR3 DNA reads TGTGCCAGCAGCGCCCGACAGGGCACTAACTATGGCTACACCTTC.

This chain links TRBV9 with TRBJ1-3, with D possibly TRBD1 on 5 matching bases. Trimming left V 4 bases short and J 2 bases short, with 19 bases between. CDR1 is SGDLS, CDR2 YYNGEE, per germline. The CDR3 sequence is 17 residues long. For the CDR3, the DNA is TGTGCCAGCAGCTTAACACAGGTCGGGGGTGCTGGAAACACCATATATTTT. It translates to CASSLTQVGGAGNTIYF. Combining the CDR3 with reference TRBV9 and TRBJ1-3 gives the whole variable domain DSGVTQTPKHLITATGQRVTLRCSPRSGDLSVYWYQQSLDQGLQFLIQYYNGEERAKGNILERFSAQQFPDLHSELNLSSLELGDSALYFCASSLTQVGGAGNTIYFGEGSWLTVV.